A selection of T cell receptor beta chains follows, all from one sample in a study of cytomegalovirus exposure and HLA in healthy donors. Some clones are missing from TCRdb's copy, which holds only in-frame ones; the method was immunoSEQ multiplex PCR. The sample records roughly 120,000 clones, 80% to 85% being singletons. The sequencing sample was made of PBMCs. Receptors were obtained from a woman between 25 and 40 years old in good health and CMV-seronegative. CDR3s include the opening cysteine and the closing phenylalanine or tryptophan. A D gene is named only where the DNA matches it firmly. The size of a clone is reported for some rows only, either as once, few or many, or as a class for expanded clones.

TRBV6-5	-	-	TRBJ1-1	14	TGTGCCAGCAGTTACGGTACAGGGAGCACTGAAGCTTTCTTT	CASSYGTGSTEAFF
TRBV19	once	TRBD2	TRBJ2-1	14	TGTGCCAGTAGCTCTACCGGACTAGTGAATGAGCAGTTCTTC	CASSSTGLVNEQFF
TRBV19	-	-	TRBJ1-5	16	TGTGCCAGTACCGCCTTGGGAGGGGACGCTAATCAGCCCCAGCATTTT	CASTALGGDANQPQHF
TRBV11-2	-	-	TRBJ2-5	13	TGTGCCAGCGGCTTAGATGGCGGCAAGACCCAGTACTTC	CASGLDGGKTQYF
TRBV11-2	-	-	TRBJ2-3	14	TGTGCCAGCAACTTATATTCCTCCACAGATACGCAGTATTTT	CASNLYSSTDTQYF
TRBV28	few	TRBD2	TRBJ2-1	18	TGTGCCAGCAGTCCACGACGGGGGACTAGCGGGAGGAGGTCTGAGCAGTTCTTC	CASSPRRGTSGRRSEQFF
TRBV30	-	-	TRBJ2-1	15	TGTGCCTGGACCTTCGGCCGGGTGGGTGGCTATGAGCAGTTCTTC	CAWTFGRVGGYEQFF
TRBV27	-	TRBD2	TRBJ2-2	17	TGTGCCAGCAACATGGGACTAGCGGGATCGCACACCGGGGAGCTGTTTTTT	CASNMGLAGSHTGELFF
TRBV5-1	-	TRBD1	TRBJ2-6	16	TGCGCCAGCTGCCCGGGACAGGGGGCTGGGGCCAACGTCCTGACTTTC	CASCPGQGAGANVLTF
TRBV28	-	-	TRBJ1-1	14	TGTGCCAGCAGTTTTTTTAATAAGAACACTGAAGCTTTCTTT	CASSFFNKNTEAFF
TRBV9	-	TRBD2	TRBJ2-6	20	TGTGCCAGCAGCGCCTCCGTCGGTGTAGGGACTACTTCTGGGGCCAACGTCCTGACTTTC	CASSASVGVGTTSGANVLTF
TRBV5-1	once	TRBD1	TRBJ1-2	15	TGCGCCAGCAGCTTAGACAGGGTTATTGGTTATGGCTACACCTTC	CASSLDRVIGYGYTF
TRBV7-6	-	-	TRBJ2-5	14	TGTGCCACCACCCCAGGACAGACCCAAGAGACCCAGTACTTC	CATTPGQTQETQYF
TRBV19	-	-	TRBJ2-7	13	TGTGCCAGTAGTACTCGTATTACCTACGAGCAGTACTTC	CASSTRITYEQYF
TRBV10-1	few	TRBD2	TRBJ2-1	20	TGCGCCAGCAGTGAGTCGAGACTAGCGGGAGAGGGGAGCTCCTACAATGAGCAGTTCTTC	CASSESRLAGEGSSYNEQFF
TRBV9	-	-	TRBJ1-3	16	TGTGCCAGCAGCGTGGGGGGGGTCCCCTCTGGAAACACCATATATTTT	CASSVGGVPSGNTIYF
TRBV9	-	TRBD2	TRBJ2-7	17	TGTGCCAGCAGCCAGCCGGGGACTAGCGGGAGGCGGTGCGAGCAGTACTTC	CASSQPGTSGRRCEQYF
TRBV19	-	TRBD1	TRBJ2-7	15	TGTGCCAGTAGTCCCGGGACAGGGGGCGCTTACGAGCAGTACTTC	CASSPGTGGAYEQYF
TRBV27	-	TRBD2	TRBJ2-7	17	TGTGCCAGCAGCCCTTACTTACTAGCGGGAGCAGCGCACGAGCAGTACTTC	CASSPYLLAGAAHEQYF
TRBV27	-	TRBD2	TRBJ2-1	15	TGTGCCAGCAGTCCCGGACTAGCCCCCCACAATGAGCAGTTCTTC	CASSPGLAPHNEQFF
TRBV7-9	-	-	TRBJ2-1	18	TGTGCCAGCAGCTTACAGTCTGGGTCGCGGAGCTCCTACAATGAGCAGTTCTTC	CASSLQSGSRSSYNEQFF
TRBV7-2	-	TRBD1	TRBJ1-2	13	TGTGCCAGCAGCGGCAGCACAGGGGATGGCTACACCTTC	CASSGSTGDGYTF
TRBV28	few	-	TRBJ2-1	15	TGTGCCAGCAGTTCCCTTGTGAGCTCCTACAATGAGCAGTTCTTC	CASSSLVSSYNEQFF
TRBV5-1	few	TRBD2	TRBJ2-1	17	TGCGCCAGCAGCTATTCTCCTCCGGGACTAGCGGACAATGAGCAGTTCTTC	CASSYSPPGLADNEQFF
TRBV27	-	-	TRBJ1-2	12	TGTGCCAGCGGGGGCTCGGGCTATGGCTACACCTTC	CASGGSGYGYTF
TRBV11-3	-	-	TRBJ1-3	15	TGTGCCAGCTCTGTTCCAGGGGACTCTGGAAACACCATATATTTT	CASSVPGDSGNTIYF